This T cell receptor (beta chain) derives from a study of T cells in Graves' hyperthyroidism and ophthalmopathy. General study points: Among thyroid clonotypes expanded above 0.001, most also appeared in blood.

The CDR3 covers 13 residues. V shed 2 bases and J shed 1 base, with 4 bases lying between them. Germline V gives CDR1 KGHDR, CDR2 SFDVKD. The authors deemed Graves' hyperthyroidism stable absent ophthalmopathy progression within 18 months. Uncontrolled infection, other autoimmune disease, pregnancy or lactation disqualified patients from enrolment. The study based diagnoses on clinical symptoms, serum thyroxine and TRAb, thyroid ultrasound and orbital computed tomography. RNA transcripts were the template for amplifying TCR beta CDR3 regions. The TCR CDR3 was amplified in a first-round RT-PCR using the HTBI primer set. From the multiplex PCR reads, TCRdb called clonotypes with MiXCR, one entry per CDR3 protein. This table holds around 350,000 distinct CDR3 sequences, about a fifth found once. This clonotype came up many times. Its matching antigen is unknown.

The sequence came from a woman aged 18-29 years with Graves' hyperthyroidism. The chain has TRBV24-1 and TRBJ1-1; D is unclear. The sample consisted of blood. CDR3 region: CATSDWTNTEAFF. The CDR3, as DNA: TGTGCCACCAGTGATTGGACGAACACTGAAGCTTTCTTT.